These 30 T cell receptor beta chains share one sample of origin, sequenced in a study of regulatory T cells in long-lasting Graves disease. Time point meaning: newly diagnosed GD, antithyroid drugs for less than 3 months. PBMC-derived RNA was used for the TCR library. With iRepertoire HTBI primers and Arm-PCR of CDR3 regions, TCR beta libraries were built. TCRdb re-derived calls from the multiplex PCR reads in MiXCR, one entry per CDR3 protein. The repertoire holds hundreds of thousands of distinct CDR3 sequences, 13% seen once, with about 10% in the top ten. The same specimen was also included in a second study, on T cells in Graves' hyperthyroidism and ophthalmopathy.

Material: peripheral blood mononuclear cells (PBMCs), obtained at new diagnosis, from a patient treated with antithyroid drugs. The receptors originated from a man between 25 and 39 years old with Graves disease.

This clonotype was found many times. The CDR3 sequence: CASSLVGSNTGELFF. CDR3 DNA sequence: TGTGCCAGCAGTTTAGTGGGCTCAAACACCGGGGAGCTGTTTTTT. The chain links TRBV28 to TRBJ2-2, with D unresolved. The CDR3 totals 15 residues. V lost 2 bases, J lost 2 bases, and 9 bases lay in between. Germline CDR1 is MDHEN and CDR2 is SYDVKM.

The rearrangement joins TRBV12-5 to TRBJ2-5; a weak D match, TRBD1 (6 bases). The V end was cut by 7 bases, the J end by 2 bases, with 14 bases between. Germline CDR1 and CDR2: LGHNT and FRNRAP. This CDR3 is 14 amino acids long. This CDR3 reads CASAPPRGQETQYF. DNA of the CDR3: TGTGCTAGTGCCCCCCCGAGGGGGCAAGAGACCCAGTACTTC.

This clonotype was counted many times. This chain connects TRBV30 to TRBJ1-2, with D hard to call. CDR1 and CDR2 (germline): GTSNPN, SVGIG (reference sequence). The CDR3 extends over 12 amino acids. Trimming left V 0 bases short and J 6 bases short, with 8 bases between. CDR3 sequence: CAWSVPGDGYTF. CDR3 nucleotides: TGTGCCTGGAGTGTACCCGGCGATGGCTACACCTTC. Full variable domain (missing parts from reference TRBV30 and TRBJ1-2): SQTIHQWPATLVQPVGSPLSLECTVEGTSNPNLYWYRQAAGRGLQLLFYSVGIGQISSEVPQNLSASRPQDRQFILSSKKLLLSDSGFYLCAWSVPGDGYTFGSGTRLTVV.

Ten or more counts support this clonotype. The chain combines TRBV6-1 with TRBJ1-2; 7 bases line up with TRBD1. V shed 6 bases, J shed 7 bases, and the junction held 8 bases outside the gene matches. The CDR3 extends over 13 amino acids. Germline CDR1 is MNHNS and CDR2 is SASEGT. DNA for the CDR3: TGTGCCAGCAGAGGGGGACAGTTGAGTGGCTACACCTTC. This codes for CASRGGQLSGYTF.

This clonotype was counted a few times. The J gene is TRBJ2-1, the V gene TRBV7-2, with D possibly being TRBD1 (6 bases). CDR1 is SGHTA and CDR2 is FQGNSA in the germline V gene. This CDR3 is 15 amino acids long. Trimming removed 4 bases from V and 6 bases from J, with 16 bases in between. The CDR3 DNA follows: TGTGCCAGCAGCTCCTCCGGGACAAGCTTCAATGAGCAGTTCTTC. This gives the protein CASSSSGTSFNEQFF.

This clonotype was recorded many times. The gene calls are TRBV27 and TRBJ2-1; unclear D gene. CDR1 MNHEY and CDR2 SMNVEV come from the germline V gene (reference sequence). V was clipped by 7 bases and J by 5 bases, with 12 bases between them. The CDR3 covers 13 residues. The CDR3 DNA is TGTGCCAGCACCATTGGACCGAACAATGAGCAGTTCTTC. This translates into CASTIGPNNEQFF.

The V and J genes are TRBV19 and TRBJ2-7, with a tentative D call TRBD2 (6 bases). The CDR3 is 15 amino acids. V lost 2 bases and J 0 bases, leaving 11 bases between the germline ends. Germline-derived CDR1 and CDR2 are LNHDA and SQIVND (reference sequence). The CDR3 spells CASSIIAESSYEQYF. The CDR3, as DNA: TGTGCCAGTAGTATAATAGCGGAAAGCTCCTACGAGCAGTACTTC.

In its sample, this clonotype was seen many times. The chain recombines TRBV6-1 with TRBJ2-7; weak D call: TRBD1 (6 bases). Looked up from germline, CDR1 is MNHNS and CDR2 is SASEGT. CDR3 length: 16 amino acids. The V and J ends lost 4 bases and 3 bases respectively, with 19 bases between them. The CDR3 DNA is TGTGCCAGCAGTGGGTCCCGGGACATTTTCGGCTACGAGCAGTACTTC. Encoded protein: CASSGSRDIFGYEQYF.

Of note for this clonotype: A much larger clone sits a single nucleotide away, making a read error possible. This chain joins TRBV6-2 or TRBV6-3 and TRBJ1-5, with no clear D. The V end was cut by 11 bases, the J end by 0 bases, with 17 bases between. The CDR3 has 15 amino acids. Germline V gives CDR1 MNHEY, CDR2 SVGEGT. DNA of the CDR3: TGTGCCGCCTCGTCGGCCGCCAATAGCAATCAGCCCCAGCATTTT. Residues: CAASSAANSNQPQHF.

This clonotype came up a few times. The chain carries TRBV27 and TRBJ2-1; 7 nucleotides match TRBD1. This CDR3 has 15 amino acids. In germline, CDR1 is MNHEY, CDR2 SMNVEV (reference sequence). V dropped 4 bases and J dropped 7; count of bases not matched to a gene: 10. CDR3 amino acids: CASSSPGTALNEQFF. The CDR3 nucleotides are TGTGCCAGCAGTTCTCCCGGGACAGCTCTAAATGAGCAGTTCTTC.

V and J are TRBV15 and TRBJ2-7; 12 nucleotides match TRBD2. The CDR3 extends over 17 amino acids. CDR1 LNHNV and CDR2 YYDKDF come from the germline V gene (reference sequence). After removal of 0 bases from V and 6 bases from J, the junction contained 9 bases not matched to a gene. CDR3 sequence (DNA): TGTGCCACCAGCAGAGACGTGGGACTAGCGGGTTTGCCCGAGCAGTACTTC. As protein: CATSRDVGLAGLPEQYF.

This clonotype was recorded a few times. This chain connects TRBV29-1 to TRBJ2-7; no clear D. Germline CDR1 and CDR2: SQVTM and ANQGSEA. CDR3 length equals 13 residues. V gave up 7 bases and J gave up 1 base, with 14 bases separating them. The chain's CDR3 is CSATLGPSYEQYF. CDR3 sequence (DNA): TGCAGCGCGACTTTAGGCCCTTCCTACGAGCAGTACTTC.

The rearrangement joins TRBV30 to TRBJ2-3; D possibly corresponds to TRBD2 (7 bases). Germline CDR1 and CDR2: GTSNPN and SVGIG (reference sequence). Trimming took off 7 bases at V and 5 bases at J, with 19 bases between the two ends. The CDR3 is 14 amino acids. The chain's CDR3 is CAYLGGGGGDTQYF. DNA for the CDR3: TGTGCCTACCTGGGGGGAGGGGGAGGAGATACGCAGTATTTT.

In this sample, this clonotype turned up many times. This rearrangement joins TRBV5-1 to TRBJ2-7; 8 bases fit TRBD2. The CDR3 has 14 residues. The V and J ends lost 0 bases and 6 bases, in that order; junction bases with no gene match: 5. Germline V lookup: CDR1 SGHRS, CDR2 YFSETQ. The CDR3 DNA reads as TGCGCCAGCAGCTTGGAACTAGCGGTACCCGAGCAGTACTTC. Its protein product is CASSLELAVPEQYF.

This clonotype was observed at least ten times. The chain uses TRBV29-1 and TRBJ2-7, with TRBD2 identical over 8 bases. The ends lost 4 bases at V and 0 bases at J; junction bases unmatched: 2. The CDR3 has 13 residues. The germline V gene has CDR1 SQVTM and CDR2 ANQGSEA. The CDR3 loop reads CSVASGSSYEQYF. Here the CDR3 DNA reads TGCAGCGTTGCCAGCGGGAGCTCCTACGAGCAGTACTTC.

This sequence joins TRBV2 and TRBJ2-2; 7 bases align to TRBD2. The CDR3 totals 15 residues. The J segment lost 5 bases and the V segment lost 7 bases, leaving 10 bases of the junction unmatched. The germline V gene has CDR1 SNHLY and CDR2 FYNNEI. CDR3 amino acids: CASNRGSGGTGELFF. CDR3 DNA sequence: TGTGCCAGCAATCGTGGTTCGGGGGGAACCGGGGAGCTGTTTTTT.

In this sample, this clonotype turned up many times. The chain links TRBV7-2 to TRBJ1-3, with D uncertain. There are 13 residues in the CDR3. The V gene lost 4 bases and the J gene lost 4 bases, with 8 bases spanning the gap. Germline values: CDR1 SGHTA, CDR2 FQGNSA. CDR3 loop: CASSSHVGNTIYF. As DNA, the CDR3 is TGTGCCAGCAGCTCACACGTGGGAAACACCATATATTTT.

The chain employs TRBV5-5 and TRBJ2-2, with D tentatively TRBD2 (6 bases). The length of the CDR3 is 17 residues. Germline loops: CDR1 SGHKS, CDR2 YYEKEE (reference sequence). V was cut by 0 bases and J by 1 base, with 13 bases left in between. CDR3 bases: TGTGCCAGCAGCTTGGCTCCAGGAGGGCTGAACACCGGGGAGCTGTTTTTT. It translates to CASSLAPGGLNTGELFF.

At least ten counts were recorded for this clonotype. The V and J genes are TRBV15 and TRBJ1-1, with no clear D. Germline V lookup: CDR1 LNHNV, CDR2 YYDKDF (reference sequence). This CDR3 has 13 amino acids. V lost 1 base, J lost 4 bases, and 7 bases lay in between. CDR3 in amino acids: CATSRGPSTEAFF. The CDR3 DNA reads TGTGCCACCAGCAGAGGACCGAGCACTGAAGCTTTCTTT.

This clonotype occurred many times. The rearrangement links TRBV7-3 to TRBJ2-1, with TRBD2 matching 7 bases. This CDR3 is built from 15 residues. Losses at the gene ends were 4 bases for V and 2 bases for J; bases not matched to a gene: 5. Looked up from germline, CDR1 is SGHTA and CDR2 is FQGTGA. CDR3 sequence: CASSSASGTYNEQFF. The CDR3 DNA follows: TGTGCCAGCAGCTCCGCTAGCGGTACCTACAATGAGCAGTTCTTC.

This clonotype was counted many times. The chain recombines TRBV29-1 with TRBJ2-3, with no clear D. From germline, CDR1 is SQVTM and CDR2 ANQGSEA. Trimming pared 4 bases from V and 0 bases from J, leaving 14 bases between. This CDR3 is built from 15 residues. CDR3 sequence (DNA): TGCAGCGTTGGTTTGGCCGGAACTAGCACAGATACGCAGTATTTT. Protein sequence: CSVGLAGTSTDTQYF.

This clonotype has a count of ten or more. In DNA, the CDR3 is TGTGCCAGCCTTAGCGGGAGAACCTACAATGAGCAGTTCTTC. Translation: CASLSGRTYNEQFF. V usage is TRBV2 and J usage is TRBJ2-1; 9 bases agree with TRBD2. The CDR3 is made up of 14 amino acids. CDR1 and CDR2 (germline): SNHLY, FYNNEI. J was trimmed by 2 bases and V by 8 bases; bases with no gene match: 4.

The genes are TRBV19 and TRBJ2-7, with 7 positions matching TRBD2. J was trimmed by 6 bases and V by 7 bases; bases with no gene match: 9. In germline, CDR1 is LNHDA, CDR2 SQIVND (reference sequence). This CDR3 region has 13 residues. The CDR3 nucleotides are TGTGCCAGTACCTTAGCAGCGGGAACCGAGCAGTACTTC. It codes for CASTLAAGTEQYF.

The gene calls are TRBV4-2 and TRBJ1-5, with D hard to call. Per the germline V gene, CDR1 is LGHNA and CDR2 is YNFKEQ. Trimming pared 0 bases from V and 7 bases from J, leaving 13 bases between. The CDR3 sequence is 15 residues long. The DNA for the CDR3 is TGTGCCAGCAGCCAAGATCCGCGGGAGGGACAGCCCCAGCATTTT. Translating it yields CASSQDPREGQPQHF.

The chain recombines TRBV14 with TRBJ2-3; 8 positions agree with TRBD1. This CDR3 comprises 17 residues. From germline, CDR1 is SGHDN and CDR2 FVKESK. V shed 0 bases and J 0 bases; nucleotides not matched to a gene: 5. This chain's CDR3 is CASSQDIRGPSTDTQYF. CDR3 sequence (DNA): TGTGCCAGCAGCCAAGATATCAGGGGGCCTAGCACAGATACGCAGTATTTT. Full variable domain (remainder filled in from reference TRBV14 and TRBJ2-3): EAGVTQFPSHSVIEKGQTVTLRCDPISGHDNLYWYRRVMGKEIKFLLHFVKESKQDESGMPNNRFLAERTGGTYSTLKVQPAELEDSGVYFCASSQDIRGPSTDTQYFGPGTRLTVL.

This clonotype was detected many times. The genes are TRBV2 and TRBJ2-5, with D hard to call. The CDR3 totals 12 residues. Germline CDR1 SNHLY, CDR2 FYNNEI. V was cut by 5 bases and J by 2 bases, with 6 bases left in between. The CDR3 nucleotides are TGTGCCAGCAGTAACTTGCAAGAGACCCAGTACTTC. This translates into CASSNLQETQYF.

V usage is TRBV19 and J usage is TRBJ2-1; TRBD1 is a possible D gene (5 bases). In germline, CDR1 is LNHDA, CDR2 SQIVND (reference sequence). CDR3 size: 13 residues. V lost 5 bases to trimming and J lost 6 bases, with 11 bases between them. In DNA form, the CDR3 reads TGTGCCAGTAGTGGACACAGTACCAATGAGCAGTTCTTC. Its protein is CASSGHSTNEQFF.

This clonotype was counted between two and nine times. The rearrangement links TRBV7-9 to TRBJ1-6; no firm D call. Germline CDR1 is SEHNR and CDR2 is FQNEAQ (reference sequence). V lost 3 bases and J 0 bases, leaving 6 bases between the germline ends. The CDR3 covers 15 residues. CDR3 bases: TGTGCCAGCAGCTTCAACCCCTCCTATAATTCACCCCTCCACTTT. Its protein product is CASSFNPSYNSPLHF.

This clonotype was detected ten times or more. The V gene is TRBV6-1, the J gene TRBJ2-7; tentatively, D is TRBD1 or TRBD2 (6 bases each). V shed 4 bases and J shed 3 bases, with 16 bases lying between them. The CDR3 has 15 amino acids. Germline values: CDR1 MNHNS, CDR2 SASEGT. CDR3 DNA sequence: TGTGCCAGCAGTGGACGACAGGAGGGAGTCTACGAGCAGTACTTC. Translated, it gives CASSGRQEGVYEQYF.

This clonotype showed up many times. The rearrangement links TRBV12-3 or TRBV12-4 to TRBJ2-3, with a weak D call TRBD2 (6 bases). Between the trimmed V and J ends, which lost 3 bases and 2 bases, there was a span of 12 bases. This CDR3 comprises 15 residues. CDR3 region: CASSFSDYDTDTQYF. The CDR3 coding sequence is TGTGCCAGCAGTTTCTCGGACTACGACACAGATACGCAGTATTTT.